This TCR beta chain was obtained from a study of T cell responses to AZD1222 COVID-19 vaccine. Study findings and constraints: Clonal diversity may have been underestimated in mostly white British donors.

The assay was immunoSEQ multiplex PCR, and TCRdb's table has in-frame clones only and misses some. The sample has 90,000 to 100,000 clones, almost 90% seen once. The CDR3 consists of 12 residues. CDR1 is SQVTM, CDR2 ANQGSEA, per germline. V gave up 5 bases and J gave up 5 bases; unmatched junction bases: 4. Note on this clone: As yet, its antigen is unknown. The same CDR3 is also encoded by other DNA sequences in this sample.

The V and J genes are TRBV29-1 and TRBJ1-2, with 8 bases aligning to TRBD1. This specimen was peripheral blood, taken 28 days after the second AZD1222 dose. This TCR derives from an adult who received the AZD1222 COVID-19 vaccine. CDR3 in amino acids: CSVRQGTYGYTF. The DNA for the CDR3 is TGCAGCGTTCGACAGGGGACTTATGGCTACACCTTC. The whole variable domain, filled in from reference TRBV29-1 and TRBJ1-2, reads SAVISQKPSRDICQRGTSLTIQCQVDSQVTMMFWYRQQPGQSLTLIATANQGSEATYESGFVIDKFPISRPNLTFSTLTVSNMSPEDSSIYLCSVRQGTYGYTFGSGTRLTVV.